This entry is about one TCR beta chain. No antigen is known for it. No clone much larger than this one lies a single base away; base qualities are absent. This sample was included in a study of CD8+ T cells in alopecia areata (dated by TCRdb to between 2018 and 2020). Broadly, across the study: Treated patients were enrolled in an open-label pilot trial of oral tofacitinib at 5 to 10 mg twice daily for moderate-to-severe alopecia areata. Tofacitinib was given for 6 to 18 months, followed by 6 months of follow-up off drug to assess delayed response and recurrence. The RNA source kit depended on sample type: the PAXgene miRNA kit for fixed scalp, the miRNeasy kit for PBMCs, and the RNeasy kit for mouse skin. Scalp tissue and sorted CD4+ and CD8+ peripheral blood T cells from patchy and totalis/universalis alopecia areata patients and from healthy controls were covered by human TCRbeta sequencing. Biopsies were taken from tofacitinib-treated patients at baseline and again at 4 and 24 weeks into treatment, and several of those patients also had a later scalp biopsy. Scalp clonality was compared among normal scalp (n=4), patchy alopecia areata scalp (n=8), and alopecia totalis/universalis scalp (n=8). TCRbeta CDR3 regions were amplified by immunoSEQ multiplex PCR with 35 Vbeta forward and 13 Jbeta reverse primers. High-throughput TCRbeta sequencing was used to examine T cell clonal expansion in alopecia areata in both the C3H/HeJ mouse model and human patients. Disease severity in treated patients was measured with the SALT score, which quantifies the percentage of affected scalp surface area.

Libraries were built with the immunoSEQ multiplex PCR assay. RNA was extracted from all samples and reverse transcribed into cDNA as template for TCR sequencing. First-strand cDNA was synthesized using SuperScript III with a 2:1 mix of oligo-dT and random hexamers. Amplification bias was assessed with a synthetic immune receptor repertoire, and residual bias was removed computationally. As for how the authors treated the data: Raw reads were preprocessed for error removal, and CDR3 was defined according to IMGT conventions as running from the conserved cysteine to phenylalanine. Clonality was calculated as 1 minus Shannon entropy normalized by log2 of the number of productive unique TCRs. Whether scalp clones were CD4 or CD8 was inferred by matching scalp TCRbeta sequences against CD4 and CD8 repertoires sorted from blood. The table was pulled from immuneACCESS by TCRdb, which kept in-frame rearrangements only. Such tables lose some clones; where checked, under half of the loss comes from unresolved V genes, and the rest has no known cause. V and J calls and clone size are copied from that table; D and trimming were computed from the DNA. The sample table records about 200,000 clones; roughly three fifths of these occur just once. 3% to 3.5% of the sample lies in the top ten.

The sample's time point label is to be understood as: around 4 weeks on oral tofacitinib. The meaning of the sample's treatment or condition label: oral pan-JAK inhibitor, 5-10 mg twice daily. Lesional scalp punch biopsies and peripheral blood were obtained from alopecia areata patients. PBMCs were separated by density centrifugation and stained for CD3, CD4 and CD8, after which CD4+ and CD8+ T cells were sorted on a FACSAria. Findings and caveats that apply to the study as a whole: Lesional scalp, especially in alopecia totalis/universalis, showed higher clonality and more expanded CD8+ clones than normal scalp, suggesting antigenic drive. Unlike mouse skin, where gammadelta T cells dominate, normal human skin contains resident alphabeta T cells that get sequenced too, which complicates analysis of the scalp TCR repertoire. Because the treated cohort was small and included a single nonresponder, larger studies are needed to assess links between baseline CD8+ expansion and response. Shared TCR sequences between patients were less evident than in mice, which may be partly attributable to HLA diversity in the patient population. Tofacitinib significantly decreased scalp clonality and the number of expanded CD8+ clones among the top 100 scalp clones. During tofacitinib treatment, many expanded lesional clones remained in scalp and blood, and this persistence may partly explain relapse after treatment is stopped.

The germline V gene provides CDR1 ENHRY and CDR2 SYGVKD. V is cut by 3 bases and J by 7 bases, and the space between the germline ends is 19 bases. The CDR3 contains 15 residues, cysteine and phenylalanine counted. Of all the DNA, just the CDR3 is kept, 45 bases in frame from base 1. The source of this sequence is a human donor with alopecia areata. The chain is made from TRBV10-3 and TRBJ2-7; a tentative D match to TRBD1 spans 6 bases. Sequenced here: CD4+ T cells sorted from blood, sampled at week 4, from a patient treated with tofacitinib. The CDR3 region reads CAISDSRGHSNEQYF. The nucleotide sequence reads as follows: TGTGCCATCAGTGACAGCCGGGGACACTCCAATGAGCAGTACTTC.